This passage covers 12 T cell receptor beta chains from one sample sequenced in a study of T-cell reconstitution after alpha-beta-depleted transplantation in children. Unique molecular identifiers were used in preparing the TCRbeta library. Each CDR3 protein gets one entry after TCRdb re-called the PCR reads with MiXCR. There are some 530,000 distinct CDR3 sequences in the sample; roughly an eighth occur only once, and about 6% lies in the top ten. The sequencing used PBMCs from the stem cell graft donor, collected from the stem cell graft. These receptors originate from a human donor who donated a stem cell graft to a child with combined immunodeficiency.

The chain uses TRBV12-3 or TRBV12-4 and TRBJ1-1; D not resolved. The CDR3 extends over 14 amino acids. The germline V and J ends were trimmed by 3 bases and 0 bases, with 8 bases remaining between them. The CDR3 sequence is CASSFKMLNTEAFF. DNA for the CDR3: TGTGCCAGCAGTTTCAAGATGTTGAACACTGAAGCTTTCTTT.

The chain uses TRBV7-8 and TRBJ2-1; possible D gene TRBD1, 5 bases. Germline V lookup: CDR1 SGHVS, CDR2 FQNEAQ. CDR3 length: 14 residues. V lost 5 bases and J 3 bases, leaving 11 bases between the germline ends. The CDR3 DNA reads TGTGCCAGCAGCACCGGACAAGGCTACAATGAGCAGTTCTTC. Its translation is CASSTGQGYNEQFF.

The chain has TRBV12-3 or TRBV12-4 and TRBJ1-3; weak D call: TRBD1 (6 bases). The CDR3 runs 16 residues. V dropped 4 bases and J dropped 2 bases, with 15 bases sitting between them. The CDR3 DNA sequence: TGTGCCAGCAGTTACAGGGAAGTAAACCCTGGAAACACCATATATTTT. This sequence encodes CASSYREVNPGNTIYF.

Only a few counts were recorded for this clonotype. The chain uses TRBV5-1 and TRBJ2-5, with 7 bases aligning to TRBD2. After removal of 1 base from V and 7 bases from J, the junction contained 7 bases not matched to a gene. Germline V gene lookup returns CDR1 SGHRS and CDR2 YFSETQ. This CDR3 region has 14 residues. The CDR3 spells CASSLRGLEWTQYF. The CDR3 DNA follows: TGCGCCAGCAGCTTGCGAGGACTAGAATGGACCCAGTACTTC.

The chain has TRBV3-1 and TRBJ2-2; no reliable D call. Germline assignment: CDR1 LGHDT and CDR2 YNNKEL (reference sequence). The CDR3 totals 12 residues. V lost 3 bases to trimming and J lost 6 bases, with 5 bases between them. The CDR3 protein is CASSHNAGELFF. The CDR3 nucleotides are TGTGCCAGCAGCCACAACGCCGGGGAGCTGTTTTTT.

In this sample, this clonotype turned up a few times. The chain employs TRBV12-3 or TRBV12-4 and TRBJ2-6; D is perhaps TRBD2 (5 bases). The V end lost 3 bases, the J end lost 0 bases, and 9 bases lay between the germline ends. The CDR3 spans 16 residues. CDR3 coding DNA: TGTGCCAGCAGTTTGGGGAGTCTCTCTGGGGCCAACGTCCTGACTTTC. Residues: CASSLGSLSGANVLTF.

This clonotype was detected many times. The chain links TRBV12-3 or TRBV12-4 to TRBJ2-3; D is undetermined. The CDR3 has 12 amino acids. The V and J ends lost 9 bases and 6 bases respectively, with 13 bases between them. CDR3 sequence: CASMNPSDTQYF. The CDR3 bases are TGTGCCAGTATGAACCCTAGTGATACGCAGTATTTT.

In its sample, this clonotype was seen once. The final CDR3 position lacks the conserved phenylalanine or tryptophan, pointing to a likely read error. The chain couples TRBV4-3 to TRBJ1-1, with D uncertain. V lost 0 bases and J 5 bases, leaving 16 bases between the germline ends. Germline V CDR1 and CDR2: LGHNA, YSLEER. The length of the CDR3 is 16 residues. In DNA form, the CDR3 reads TGCGCCAGCAGCCAAGATCAACGGTTGACGGGGACTGAAGCTTTCCTT. Translating it yields CASSQDQRLTGTEAFL.

This clonotype showed up many times. CDR3 in DNA: TGCGCCAGCAGCTTGGGCGCGGAAAACACTGAAGCTTTCTTT. Its translation is CASSLGAENTEAFF. This chain links TRBV5-1 with TRBJ1-1; D is ambiguous. Trimming stripped 0 bases from V and 2 bases from J, with 8 bases between. Germline CDR1 is SGHRS and CDR2 is YFSETQ. CDR3 length: 14 amino acids.

This clonotype was recorded at least ten times. The rearrangement joins TRBV20-1 to TRBJ2-7, with D tentatively TRBD1 or TRBD2 (5 bases each). Germline V gene sequence: CDR1 DFQATT, CDR2 SNEGSKA (reference sequence). The CDR3 loop spans 14 amino acids. Trimming stripped 0 bases from V and 0 bases from J, with 9 bases between. The CDR3, as DNA: TGCAGTGCTAGAGAGATGGGGGTCTCCTACGAGCAGTACTTC. Translated: CSAREMGVSYEQYF.

J is TRBJ1-1 and V is TRBV20-1; D is uncertain. Trimming pared 2 bases from V and 3 bases from J, leaving 16 bases between. CDR3 length: 15 amino acids. The V gene's germline CDR1 is DFQATT and CDR2 SNEGSKA (reference sequence). The CDR3 region is CSARPVDDLHTEAFF. CDR3 in DNA: TGCAGTGCTAGACCCGTCGACGATTTGCACACTGAAGCTTTCTTT.

This chain connects TRBV9 to TRBJ2-5; TRBD2 agrees at 10 bases. CDR1 and CDR2 (germline): SGDLS, YYNGEE. The CDR3 totals 15 residues. Trimming removed 3 bases from V and 1 base from J; junction bases left unmatched: 3. As DNA, the CDR3 is TGTGCCAGCAGCGGTAGCGGGGGGTCCCAAGAGACCCAGTACTTC. Amino acids: CASSGSGGSQETQYF.